The source of this TCR beta chain is a study of cytomegalovirus exposure and HLA in healthy donors. Study-wide findings and caveats: Analyzed later, most CMV-associated TCR beta chains appeared HLA-restricted. In the analysis, some V segments, TRBV6-2 and TRBV6-3 included, were excluded as indistinguishable. TCR association rates varied by HLA locus in a later analysis, with DRB1 highest and HLA-C lowest. Altogether, some 170 TCR beta chains were recorded as cytomegalovirus-associated.

The V gene's germline CDR1 is SGHDT and CDR2 YYEEEE. V was clipped by 0 bases and J by 0 bases, with 13 bases between them. The CDR3 has 16 residues. On this clone: Its target is unknown.

Researchers ran the PCR with 60 Vbeta and 13 Jbeta primers. TCRdb's copy holds only in-frame clones and misses some; the assay was immunoSEQ multiplex PCR. This table holds fewer than 100,000 clones, more than 75% found once. The receptor's source is a woman aged 55-70 years in good health and CMV-seronegative. Sequenced material: PBMCs. This chain uses TRBV5-6 with TRBJ2-7; perhaps TRBD1 as D (5 bases). The DNA of the CDR3 is TGTGCCAGCAGCTTGGCCGATCTGGGGCCCTCCTACGAGCAGTACTTC. Translation: CASSLADLGPSYEQYF.